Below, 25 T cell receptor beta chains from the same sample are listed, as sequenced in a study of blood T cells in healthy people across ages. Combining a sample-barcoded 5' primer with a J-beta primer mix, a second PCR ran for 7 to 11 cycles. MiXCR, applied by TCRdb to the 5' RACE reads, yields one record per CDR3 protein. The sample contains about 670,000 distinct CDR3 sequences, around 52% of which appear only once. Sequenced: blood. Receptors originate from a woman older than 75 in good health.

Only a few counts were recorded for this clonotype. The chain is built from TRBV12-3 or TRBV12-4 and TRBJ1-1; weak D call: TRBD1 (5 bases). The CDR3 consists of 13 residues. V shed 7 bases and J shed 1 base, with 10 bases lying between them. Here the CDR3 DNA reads TGTGCCAGCAATTGGACACCGAACACTGAAGCTTTCTTT. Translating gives CASNWTPNTEAFF.

The CDR3 loop is CASSLGRDGSPLHF. Written as DNA, the CDR3 is TGTGCCAGCTCCTTGGGCAGGGATGGTTCACCCCTCCACTTT. The V and J genes are TRBV7-9 and TRBJ1-6; perhaps TRBD1 as D (5 bases). Trimming took off 8 bases at V and 9 bases at J, with 17 bases between the two ends. There are 14 residues in the CDR3. CDR1 and CDR2 from the germline V gene are SEHNR and FQNEAQ (reference sequence). Full variable domain (rest looked up from reference TRBV7-9 and TRBJ1-6): DTGVSQNPRHKITKRGQNVTFRCDPISEHNRLYWYRQTLGQGPEFLTYFQNEAQLEKSRLLSDRFSAERPKGSFSTLEIQRTEQGDSAMYLCASSLGRDGSPLHFGNGTRLTVT.

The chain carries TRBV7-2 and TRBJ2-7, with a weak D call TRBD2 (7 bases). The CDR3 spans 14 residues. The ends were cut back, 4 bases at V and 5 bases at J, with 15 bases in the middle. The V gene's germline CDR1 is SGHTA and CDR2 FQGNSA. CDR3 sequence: CASSSQGGNHEQYF. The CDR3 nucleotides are TGTGCCAGCAGCTCACAGGGAGGGAACCACGAGCAGTACTTC.

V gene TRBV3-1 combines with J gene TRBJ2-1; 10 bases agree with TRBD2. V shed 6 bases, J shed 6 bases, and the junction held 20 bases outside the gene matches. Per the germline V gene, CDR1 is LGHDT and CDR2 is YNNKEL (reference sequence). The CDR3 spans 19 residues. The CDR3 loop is CASSHRSGGANLWFNEQFF. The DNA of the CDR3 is TGTGCCAGCAGTCATAGAAGCGGGGGGGCGAATCTATGGTTCAATGAGCAGTTCTTC.

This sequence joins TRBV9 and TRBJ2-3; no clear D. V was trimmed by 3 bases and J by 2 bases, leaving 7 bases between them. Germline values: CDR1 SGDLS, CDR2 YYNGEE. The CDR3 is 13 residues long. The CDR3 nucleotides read TGTGCCAGCAGCGGGGAATTCACAGATACGCAGTATTTT. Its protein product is CASSGEFTDTQYF.

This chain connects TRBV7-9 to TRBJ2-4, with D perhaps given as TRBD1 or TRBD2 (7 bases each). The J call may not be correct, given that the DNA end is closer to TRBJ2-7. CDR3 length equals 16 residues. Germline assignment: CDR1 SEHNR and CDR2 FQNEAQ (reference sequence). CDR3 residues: CASSLRGAQGGNEQYF. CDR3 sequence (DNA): TGTGCCAGCAGCTTGAGGGGCGCTCAGGGGGGGAACGAGCAGTACTTC.

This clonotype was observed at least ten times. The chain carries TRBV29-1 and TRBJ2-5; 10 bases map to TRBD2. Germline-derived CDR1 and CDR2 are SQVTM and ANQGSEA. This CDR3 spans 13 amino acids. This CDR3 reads CSVRTSGQETQYF. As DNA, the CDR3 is TGCAGTGTACGGACTAGCGGACAAGAGACCCAGTACTTC.

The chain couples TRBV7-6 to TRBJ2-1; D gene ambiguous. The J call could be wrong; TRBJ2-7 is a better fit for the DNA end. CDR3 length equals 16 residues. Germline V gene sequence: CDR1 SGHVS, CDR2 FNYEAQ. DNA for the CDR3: TGTGCCAGCAGCAGCGTCGCGGACGGCCCCTACAATGAGCAGTACTTC. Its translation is CASSSVADGPYNEQYF.

CDR3 residues: CASSLDNVGQETQYF. The CDR3 nucleotides read TGTGCCAGCAGCTTAGACAACGTCGGGCAAGAGACCCAGTACTTC. V gene TRBV7-7 combines with J gene TRBJ2-5; D call uncertain. From germline, CDR1 is SSHAT and CDR2 FNYEAQ (reference sequence). The CDR3 length is 15 residues. Trimming cost V 1 base and J 2 bases, with 11 bases left between them.

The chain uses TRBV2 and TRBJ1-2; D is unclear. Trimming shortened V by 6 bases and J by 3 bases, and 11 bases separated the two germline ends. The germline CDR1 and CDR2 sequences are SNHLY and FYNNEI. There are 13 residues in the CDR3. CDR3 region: CASRGEAYYGYTF. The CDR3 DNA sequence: TGTGCCAGCAGAGGTGAGGCCTACTATGGCTACACCTTC.

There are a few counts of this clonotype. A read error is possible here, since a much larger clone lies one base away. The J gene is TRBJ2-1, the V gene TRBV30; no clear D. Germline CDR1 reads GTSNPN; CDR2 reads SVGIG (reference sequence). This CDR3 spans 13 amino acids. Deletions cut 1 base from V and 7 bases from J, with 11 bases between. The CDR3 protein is CAWSGVDTNEQFF. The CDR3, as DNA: TGTGCCTGGAGTGGTGTAGACACGAATGAGCAGTTCTTC. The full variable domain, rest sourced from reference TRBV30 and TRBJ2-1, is SQTIHQWPATLVQPVGSPLSLECTVEGTSNPNLYWYRQAAGRGLQLLFYSVGIGQISSEVPQNLSASRPQDRQFILSSKKLLLSDSGFYLCAWSGVDTNEQFFGPGTRLTVL.

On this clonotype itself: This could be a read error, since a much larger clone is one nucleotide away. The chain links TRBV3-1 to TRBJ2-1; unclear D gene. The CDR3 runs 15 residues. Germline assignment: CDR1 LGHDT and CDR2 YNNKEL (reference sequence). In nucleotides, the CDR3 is TGTGCCGGCAGCCGATCCTCAGAATCCTACAATGAGCAGTTCTTC. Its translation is CAGSRSSESYNEQFF.

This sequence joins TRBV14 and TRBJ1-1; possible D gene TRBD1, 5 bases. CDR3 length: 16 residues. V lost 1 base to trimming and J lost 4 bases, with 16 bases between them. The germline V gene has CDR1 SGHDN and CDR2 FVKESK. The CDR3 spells CASSQGQTRGATEAFF. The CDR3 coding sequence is TGTGCCAGCAGCCAAGGGCAGACCAGAGGGGCCACTGAAGCTTTCTTT.

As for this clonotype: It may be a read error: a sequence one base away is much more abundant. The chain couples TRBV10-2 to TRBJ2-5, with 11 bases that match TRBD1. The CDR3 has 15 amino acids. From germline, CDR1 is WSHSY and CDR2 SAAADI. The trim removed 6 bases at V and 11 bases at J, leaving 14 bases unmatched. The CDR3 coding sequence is TGCGCCAGCAGCCCACGGGACAGGGGGTTTAATGAGCAGTACTTC. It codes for CASSPRDRGFNEQYF.

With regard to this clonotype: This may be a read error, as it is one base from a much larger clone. Written as DNA, the CDR3 is TGTGCCAGCAGTGACCGGGGCTTAAGAAATGGCTACACCTTC. Amino acids: CASSDRGLRNGYTF. This chain uses TRBV6-5 with TRBJ1-2, with D possibly being TRBD1 (5 bases). CDR3 length equals 14 residues. V shed 5 bases and J shed 6 bases, with 16 bases lying between them. Germline V lookup: CDR1 MNHEY, CDR2 SVGAGI.

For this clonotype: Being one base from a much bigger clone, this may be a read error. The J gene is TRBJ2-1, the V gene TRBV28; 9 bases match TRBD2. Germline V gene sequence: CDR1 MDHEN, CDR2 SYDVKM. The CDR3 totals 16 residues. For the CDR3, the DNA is TGTGCCAACAGTTCCCTTAGCGGGAGTAGCCACAATGAGCAGTTCTTC. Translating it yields CANSSLSGSSHNEQFF.

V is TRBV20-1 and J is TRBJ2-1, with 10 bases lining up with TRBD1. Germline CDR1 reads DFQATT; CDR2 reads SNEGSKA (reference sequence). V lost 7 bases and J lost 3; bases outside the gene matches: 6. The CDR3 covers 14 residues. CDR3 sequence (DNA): TGCAGTGTCGCCGGGACAGGGGACTACAATGAGCAGTTCTTC. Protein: CSVAGTGDYNEQFF.

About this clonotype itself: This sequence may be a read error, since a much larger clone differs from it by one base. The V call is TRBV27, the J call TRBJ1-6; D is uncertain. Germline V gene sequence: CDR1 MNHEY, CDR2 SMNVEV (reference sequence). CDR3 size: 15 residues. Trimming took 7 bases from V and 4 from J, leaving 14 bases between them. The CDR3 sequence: CASKTTTSYNSPLHF. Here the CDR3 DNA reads TGTGCCAGCAAAACCACCACATCGTATAATTCACCCCTCCACTTT.

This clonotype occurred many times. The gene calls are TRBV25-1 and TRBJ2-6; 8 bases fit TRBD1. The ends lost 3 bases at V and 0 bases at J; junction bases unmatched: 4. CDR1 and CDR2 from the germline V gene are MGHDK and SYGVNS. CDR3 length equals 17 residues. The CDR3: CASSDGTGLSGANVLTF. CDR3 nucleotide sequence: TGTGCCAGCAGTGACGGGACAGGACTCTCTGGGGCCAACGTCCTGACTTTC. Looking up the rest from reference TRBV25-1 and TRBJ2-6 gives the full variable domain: EADIYQTPRYLVIGTGKKITLECSQTMGHDKMYWYQQDPGMELHLIHYSYGVNSTEKGDLSSESTVSRIRTEHFPLTLESARPSHTSQYLCASSDGTGLSGANVLTFGAGSRLTVL.

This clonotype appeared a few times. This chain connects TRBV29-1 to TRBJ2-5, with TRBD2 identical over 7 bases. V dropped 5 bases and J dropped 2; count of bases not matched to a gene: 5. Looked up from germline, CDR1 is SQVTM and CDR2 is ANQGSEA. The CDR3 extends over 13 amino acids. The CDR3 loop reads CSVCQGLQETQYF. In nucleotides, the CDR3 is TGCAGCGTTTGTCAGGGACTACAAGAGACCCAGTACTTC.

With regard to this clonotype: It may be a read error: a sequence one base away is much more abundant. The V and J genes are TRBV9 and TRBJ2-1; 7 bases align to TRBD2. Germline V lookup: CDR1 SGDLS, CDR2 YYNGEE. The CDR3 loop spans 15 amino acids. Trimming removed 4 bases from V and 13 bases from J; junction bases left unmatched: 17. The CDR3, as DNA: TGTGCCAGCAGCACCCGGGACTCTACAAGCGGGACCCAGTTCTTC. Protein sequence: CASSTRDSTSGTQFF.

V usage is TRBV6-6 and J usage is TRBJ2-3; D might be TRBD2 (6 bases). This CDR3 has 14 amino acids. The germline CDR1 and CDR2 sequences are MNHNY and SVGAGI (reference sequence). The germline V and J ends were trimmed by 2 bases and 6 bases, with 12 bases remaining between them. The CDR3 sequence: CASSYQTSADTQYF. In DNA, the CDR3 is TGTGCCAGCAGTTACCAGACTAGTGCTGATACGCAGTATTTT.

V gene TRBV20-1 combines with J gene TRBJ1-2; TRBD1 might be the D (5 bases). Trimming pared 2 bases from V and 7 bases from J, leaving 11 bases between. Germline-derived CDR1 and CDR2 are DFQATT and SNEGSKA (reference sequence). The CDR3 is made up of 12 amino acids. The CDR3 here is CSARPVGGGYTF. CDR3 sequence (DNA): TGCAGTGCTAGACCCGTGGGGGGTGGCTACACCTTC.

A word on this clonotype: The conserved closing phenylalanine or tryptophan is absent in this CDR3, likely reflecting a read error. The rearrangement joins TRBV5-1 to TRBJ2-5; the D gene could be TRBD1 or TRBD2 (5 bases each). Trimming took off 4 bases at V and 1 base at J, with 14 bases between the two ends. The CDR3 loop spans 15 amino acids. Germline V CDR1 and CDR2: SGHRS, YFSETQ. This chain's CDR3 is CASSSNPGTQETQYL. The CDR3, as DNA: TGCGCCAGCAGCAGTAACCCCGGGACCCAAGAGACCCAGTACTTA.

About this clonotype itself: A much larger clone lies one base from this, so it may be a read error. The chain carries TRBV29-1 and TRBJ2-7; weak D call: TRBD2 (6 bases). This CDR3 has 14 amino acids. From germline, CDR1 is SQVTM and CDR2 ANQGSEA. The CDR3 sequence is CSVTSHVGSYGQYF. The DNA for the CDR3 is TGCAGCGTTACTAGCCATGTAGGGTCCTACGGGCAGTACTTC.